This TCR beta chain originates from a study of glioma-infiltrating T cells. Using RNA template, CDR3s of TCR alpha and beta were amplified with iRepertoire arm-PCR. Each CDR3 protein is one row after TCRdb ran MiXCR on the multiplex PCR reads. The sample lists more than 95,000 distinct CDR3 sequences; around 30% were seen once. The V gene's germline CDR1 is LGHNA and CDR2 YNFKEQ. CDR3 length: 13 residues. Trimming shortened V by 2 bases and J by 3 bases, and 7 bases separated the two germline ends. This clonotype was observed many times. The clonotype originates from a human donor with low-grade glioma or glioblastoma, undergoing nonglioma brain surgery, or in good health (not recorded which). Sequencing input: glioma tissue, nonneoplastic brain tissue, or PBMCs (not recorded which). V usage is TRBV4-2 and J usage is TRBJ2-5; D not certain. Written as DNA, the CDR3 is TGTGCCAGCAGCCAACGTGGAGAAGAGACCCAGTACTTC. Residues: CASSQRGEETQYF.